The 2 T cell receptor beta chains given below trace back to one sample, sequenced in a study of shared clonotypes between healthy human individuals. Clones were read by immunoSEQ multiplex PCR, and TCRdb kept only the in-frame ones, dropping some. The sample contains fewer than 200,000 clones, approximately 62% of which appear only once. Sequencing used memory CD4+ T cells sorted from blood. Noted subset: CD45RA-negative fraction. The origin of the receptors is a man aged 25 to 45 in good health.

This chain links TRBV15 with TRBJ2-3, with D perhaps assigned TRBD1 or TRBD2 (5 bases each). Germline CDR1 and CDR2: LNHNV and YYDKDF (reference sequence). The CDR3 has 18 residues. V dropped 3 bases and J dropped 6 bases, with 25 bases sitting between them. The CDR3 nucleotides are TGTGCCACCAGCAGGGCCGGGACCGAAGGACTTTACGTTGATACGCAGTATTTT. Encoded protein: CATSRAGTEGLYVDTQYF.

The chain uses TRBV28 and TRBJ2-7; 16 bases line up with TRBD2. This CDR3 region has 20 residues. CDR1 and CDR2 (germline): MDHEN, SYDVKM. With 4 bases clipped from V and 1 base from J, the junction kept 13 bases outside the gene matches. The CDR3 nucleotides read TGTGCCAGCAGTTCAATTATTGGGACTAGCGGGAGGGCGGATTCCTACGAGCAGTACTTC. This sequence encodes CASSSIIGTSGRADSYEQYF.